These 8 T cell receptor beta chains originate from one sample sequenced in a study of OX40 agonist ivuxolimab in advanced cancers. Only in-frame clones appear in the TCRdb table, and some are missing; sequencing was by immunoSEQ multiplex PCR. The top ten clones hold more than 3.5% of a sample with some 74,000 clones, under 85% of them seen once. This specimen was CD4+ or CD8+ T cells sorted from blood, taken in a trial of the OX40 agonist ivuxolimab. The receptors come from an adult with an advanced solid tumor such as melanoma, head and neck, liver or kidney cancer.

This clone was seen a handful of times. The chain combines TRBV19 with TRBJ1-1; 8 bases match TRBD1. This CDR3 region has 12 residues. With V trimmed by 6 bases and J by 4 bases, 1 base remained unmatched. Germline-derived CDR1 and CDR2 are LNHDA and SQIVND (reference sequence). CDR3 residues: CASRTGGTEAFF. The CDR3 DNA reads TGTGCCAGTAGAACAGGGGGCACTGAAGCTTTCTTT. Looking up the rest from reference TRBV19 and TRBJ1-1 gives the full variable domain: DGGITQSPKYLFRKEGQNVTLSCEQNLNHDAMYWYRQDPGQGLRLIYYSQIVNDFQKGDIAEGYSVSREKKESFPLTVTSAQKNPTAFYLCASRTGGTEAFFGQGTRLTVV.

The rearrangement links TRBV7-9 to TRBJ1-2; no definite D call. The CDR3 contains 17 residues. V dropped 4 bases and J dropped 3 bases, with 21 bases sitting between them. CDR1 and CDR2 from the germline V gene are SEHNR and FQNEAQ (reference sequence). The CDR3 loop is CASSSFSSTGLDYGYTF. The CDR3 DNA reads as TGTGCCAGCAGCTCCTTCTCCTCGACGGGCCTGGACTATGGCTACACCTTC.

Here the CDR3 DNA reads TGCGCCAGCAGCCAACCCCCGGTAGACATGGGATCCTATAGCAATCAGCCCCAGCATTTT. It encodes CASSQPPVDMGSYSNQPQHF. The rearrangement joins TRBV4-3 to TRBJ1-5; no definite D call. Trimming stripped 2 bases from V and 0 bases from J, with 23 bases between. CDR1 and CDR2 from the germline V gene are LGHNA and YSLEER. The CDR3 consists of 20 residues.

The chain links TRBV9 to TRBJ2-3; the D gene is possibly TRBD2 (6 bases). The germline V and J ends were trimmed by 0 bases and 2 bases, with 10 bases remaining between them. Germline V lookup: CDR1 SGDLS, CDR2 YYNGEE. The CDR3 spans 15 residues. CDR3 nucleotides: TGTGCCAGCAGCGTAGTAGGGGACTTCACAGATACGCAGTATTTT. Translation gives CASSVVGDFTDTQYF.

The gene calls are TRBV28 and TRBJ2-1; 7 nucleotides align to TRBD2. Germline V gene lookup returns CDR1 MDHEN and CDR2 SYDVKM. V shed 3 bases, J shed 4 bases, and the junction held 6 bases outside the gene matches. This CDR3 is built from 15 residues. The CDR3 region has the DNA TGTGCCAGCAGTTTGGGGGGGACTCAATACAATGAGCAGTTCTTC. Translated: CASSLGGTQYNEQFF.

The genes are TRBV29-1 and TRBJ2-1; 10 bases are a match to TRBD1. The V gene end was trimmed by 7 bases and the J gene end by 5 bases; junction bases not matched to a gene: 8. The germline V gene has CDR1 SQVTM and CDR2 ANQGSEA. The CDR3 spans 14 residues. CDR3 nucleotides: TGCAGCGCAAGACAGGGGGCGAGAGACAATGAGCAGTTCTTC. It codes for CSARQGARDNEQFF.

This chain's CDR3 is CASIRGREETQYF. The CDR3 coding sequence is TGTGCCAGTATCCGGGGAAGGGAAGAGACCCAGTACTTC. V gene TRBV7-9 combines with J gene TRBJ2-5; D perhaps matches TRBD2 (5 bases). CDR3 length: 13 amino acids. The germline gives CDR1 SEHNR, CDR2 FQNEAQ (reference sequence). V was shortened by 9 bases and J by 3 bases, with 14 bases between the two germline ends.

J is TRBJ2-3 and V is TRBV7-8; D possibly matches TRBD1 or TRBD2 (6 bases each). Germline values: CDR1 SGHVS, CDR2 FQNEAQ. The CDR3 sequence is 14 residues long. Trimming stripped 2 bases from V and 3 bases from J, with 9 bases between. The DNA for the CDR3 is TGTGCCAGCAGCTTAAGGGGGGAAACAGATACGCAGTATTTT. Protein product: CASSLRGETDTQYF.